These 17 T cell receptor beta chains were sequenced from one sample in a study of T-cell memory formation after mild COVID-19 listed by TCRdb under 2021. Libraries were made using 5' RACE. Sequencing relied on an Illumina NovaSeq 6000. TCRdb trimmed the raw reads at Q25, called clones with MiXCR and kept productive beta chains. CDR3 protein sequences are deduplicated, and each keeps its most common genes and DNA. The sample table records 150,000 or so distinct CDR3 sequences; more than 14% of these occur just once. 11% to 15% of the sample is in the top ten clones. Sequenced material: PBMCs or a T cell subset sorted from them (not recorded which). Source of these receptors: an adult woman who had mild COVID-19 (a few samples of this study predate the infection). The sample titles of this study are shuffled in the database, so cell type and time point are left out; the donor was told from shared clones.

The chain employs TRBV15 and TRBJ2-7; 7 nucleotides match TRBD2. V gave up 6 bases and J gave up 6 bases; unmatched junction bases: 14. This CDR3 has 15 residues. Germline CDR1 is LNHNV and CDR2 is YYDKDF (reference sequence). CDR3 protein: CATRSETWGGSEQYF. Here the CDR3 DNA reads TGTGCCACCAGGAGCGAGACTTGGGGGGGGAGCGAGCAGTACTTC.

The CDR3 sequence is CASSIGYEDTQYF. CDR3 DNA: TGTGCCAGCAGCATAGGGTATGAGGATACGCAGTATTTT. This chain joins TRBV7-9 and TRBJ2-3, with unresolved D. The CDR3 spans 13 residues. From germline, CDR1 is SEHNR and CDR2 FQNEAQ (reference sequence). Trimming removed 5 bases at V and 6 bases at J, with 12 bases between.

This clonotype was seen a few times. J is TRBJ1-1 and V is TRBV7-9; no definite D call. The CDR3 spans 15 residues. Germline assignment: CDR1 SEHNR and CDR2 FQNEAQ (reference sequence). Trimming took 1 base from V and 3 from J, leaving 12 bases between them. CDR3 sequence: CASSLVGPGDTEAFF. DNA of the CDR3: TGTGCCAGCAGCTTAGTAGGGCCGGGAGACACTGAAGCTTTCTTT.

The V and J genes are TRBV10-3 and TRBJ1-5; possible D gene TRBD1, 6 bases. The CDR3 runs 16 residues. CDR1 is ENHRY and CDR2 is SYGVKD in the germline V gene. With 2 bases removed from V and 4 bases from J, the gap between germline ends came to 15 bases. The CDR3 DNA sequence: TGTGCCATCAGTGAGGCTTGGACAGTCCAAAATCAGCCCCAGCATTTT. It is translated as CAISEAWTVQNQPQHF.

CDR3 DNA sequence: TGTGCCAGCAGCCTCTCTTCGCCGGGGGCAGGAGGGAGTTCACCCCTCCACTTT. Translating gives CASSLSSPGAGGSSPLHF. This chain links TRBV6-5 with TRBJ1-6, with a tentative D call TRBD1 (6 bases). Germline CDR1 MNHEY, CDR2 SVGAGI. The CDR3 covers 18 residues. Deletions cut 6 bases from V and 9 bases from J, with 27 bases between.

The chain carries TRBV3-1 and TRBJ2-2; 9 nucleotides match TRBD2. CDR1 and CDR2 (germline): LGHDT, YNNKEL (reference sequence). The CDR3 sequence is 16 residues long. The junction had 5 bases not matched to a gene; V was cut back by 1 base and J by 5 bases. The CDR3 DNA reads as TGTGCCAGCAGCCAAGGGGCTAGCGGGGAGACCGGGGAGCTGTTTTTT. Protein: CASSQGASGETGELFF.

This clonotype has only a few counts. The rearrangement joins TRBV12-5 to TRBJ2-3; 7 nucleotides agree with TRBD2. Germline CDR1 is LGHNT and CDR2 is FRNRAP. The CDR3 is 20 residues long. J gave up 4 bases and V 0 bases, and 19 bases lay outside the gene matches. Here the CDR3 reads CASGLVLTSARPGLPDTQYF. As DNA, the CDR3 is TGTGCTAGTGGTTTGGTACTAACTAGCGCCCGTCCCGGGCTGCCAGATACGCAGTATTTT.

This clonotype came up a few times. The chain carries TRBV20-1 and TRBJ1-6, with D tentatively TRBD1 (5 bases). The germline gives CDR1 DFQATT, CDR2 SNEGSKA (reference sequence). V shed 2 bases and J shed 5 bases, with 13 bases lying between them. CDR3 length equals 15 residues. DNA for the CDR3: TGCAGTGCTAGAATCCCGGGACCGGATAATTCACCCCTCCACTTT. Protein: CSARIPGPDNSPLHF.

This clonotype was picked up a small number of times. The chain employs TRBV5-1 and TRBJ2-5, with TRBD1 matching 9 bases. The junction had 5 bases not matched to a gene; V was cut back by 1 base and J by 4 bases. The germline V gene has CDR1 SGHRS and CDR2 YFSETQ. CDR3 length: 15 amino acids. The CDR3: CASSLLVDRGETQYF. Here the CDR3 DNA reads TGCGCCAGCAGCTTGCTTGTGGACAGGGGAGAGACCCAGTACTTC.

The table lists this clonotype with many counts. J is TRBJ1-1 and V is TRBV12-3 or TRBV12-4; perhaps TRBD1 as D (5 bases). Trimming left V 5 bases short and J 7 bases short, with 8 bases between. This CDR3 spans 11 amino acids. CDR3 sequence: CASSQGIEAFF. CDR3 DNA: TGTGCCAGCAGTCAGGGTATTGAAGCTTTCTTT.

V usage is TRBV7-8 and J usage is TRBJ2-1; 8 positions match TRBD2. Germline loops: CDR1 SGHVS, CDR2 FQNEAQ. CDR3 length: 17 residues. V was pared by 1 base and J by 3 bases, with 8 bases of the junction left unmatched. This CDR3 reads CASSLGGGTRNYNEQFF. As DNA, the CDR3 is TGTGCCAGCAGCTTAGGTGGCGGGACTAGAAACTACAATGAGCAGTTCTTC. The variable domain in full, with the rest retrieved from reference TRBV7-8 and TRBJ2-1, is GAGVSQSPRYKVAKRGQDVALRCDPISGHVSLFWYQQALGQGPEFLTYFQNEAQLDKSGLPSDRFFAERPEGSVSTLKIQRTQQEDSAVYLCASSLGGGTRNYNEQFFGPGTRLTVL.

This clonotype was picked up a small number of times. The chain combines TRBV9 with TRBJ1-3; perhaps TRBD1 as D (5 bases). The V and J ends lost 4 bases and 3 bases respectively, with 17 bases between them. The CDR3 extends over 16 amino acids. Germline CDR1 and CDR2: SGDLS and YYNGEE. Written as DNA, the CDR3 is TGTGCCAGCAGCTCACGGACATGGGCAGATGGAAACACCATATATTTT. Protein sequence: CASSSRTWADGNTIYF. The variable domain in full, with the rest retrieved from reference TRBV9 and TRBJ1-3, is DSGVTQTPKHLITATGQRVTLRCSPRSGDLSVYWYQQSLDQGLQFLIQYYNGEERAKGNILERFSAQQFPDLHSELNLSSLELGDSALYFCASSSRTWADGNTIYFGEGSWLTVV.

This clonotype was seen more than once but under ten times. The gene calls are TRBV7-9 and TRBJ1-1, with D maybe TRBD1 (5 bases). V was clipped by 5 bases and J by 0 bases, with 16 bases between them. CDR1 and CDR2 from the germline V gene are SEHNR and FQNEAQ (reference sequence). The CDR3 runs to 16 residues. CDR3 region: CASSPLMGRMNTEAFF. In nucleotides, the CDR3 is TGTGCCAGCAGCCCCCTTATGGGGCGGATGAACACTGAAGCTTTCTTT.

This clonotype was observed a handful of times. The chain couples TRBV5-1 to TRBJ2-1; TRBD2 is a possible D gene (6 bases). From germline, CDR1 is SGHRS and CDR2 YFSETQ. Trimming took 4 bases from V and 2 from J, leaving 16 bases between them. There are 16 residues in the CDR3. The CDR3 reads CASSHTPAGTYNEQFF. The CDR3 nucleotides are TGCGCCAGCAGCCACACACCCGCGGGGACCTACAATGAGCAGTTCTTC. Complete variable domain (other parts from reference TRBV5-1 and TRBJ2-1): KAGVTQTPRYLIKTRGQQVTLSCSPISGHRSVSWYQQTPGQGLQFLFEYFSETQRNKGNFPGRFSGRQFSNSRSEMNVSTLELGDSALYLCASSHTPAGTYNEQFFGPGTRLTVL.

This clonotype was detected a few times. V is TRBV7-9 and J is TRBJ2-1, with D tentatively TRBD1 or TRBD2 (5 bases each). From germline, CDR1 is SEHNR and CDR2 FQNEAQ (reference sequence). CDR3 length equals 11 residues. Trimming cost V 2 bases and J 12 bases, with 8 bases left between them. The CDR3 loop is CASSLTGGQFF. CDR3 in DNA: TGTGCCAGCAGCTTAACTGGGGGGCAGTTCTTC.

The V call is TRBV12-3 or TRBV12-4, the J call TRBJ2-7; D unresolved. The CDR3 spans 12 residues. Between the trimmed V and J ends, which lost 5 bases and 7 bases, there was a span of 12 bases. The CDR3 here is CASSLPPQEQYF. CDR3 DNA sequence: TGTGCCAGCAGTCTCCCCCCTCAAGAGCAGTACTTC.

This clonotype was recorded a few times. The rearrangement links TRBV7-6 to TRBJ2-3; TRBD2 matches at 7 bases. V lost 3 bases and J lost 1; bases outside the gene matches: 7. Germline CDR1 SGHVS, CDR2 FNYEAQ. The CDR3 covers 16 residues. DNA for the CDR3: TGTGCCAGCAGCTTGCGCGGGAGAGAGGGCACAGATACGCAGTATTTT. As protein: CASSLRGREGTDTQYF.